This entry features one T cell receptor (beta chain) sequence. Its antigen remains unidentified. A junction end diverges from the germline sequence, so it may reflect a read error. This specimen belongs to a study of CD4 T cells in relation to SARS-CoV-2 and coronaviruses. Looking at the study overall: PBMCs were cultured with antigen for roughly nine days before TCR beta sequencing. Study results and limitations: Compared with monoreactive clones, crossreactive clones showed significantly weaker SARS-CoV-2 expansion.

This table comes from immunoSEQ multiplex PCR, and its TCRdb copy is limited to in-frame clones, with some not included. In the table there are 20,000 to 25,000 clones, about 79% of which are singletons. The unexposed donors gave CD4+ T cells in about 2011-2019, prior to COVID-19. After about ten days of culture, CD4+ T cells were isolated. Cells permitting, SARS-CoV-2 S/N and four cold-coronavirus spikes were tested on unexposed-donor CD4+ T cells. In germline, CDR1 is GTSNPN, CDR2 SVGIG (reference sequence). The CDR3 contains 13 residues. The sequencing input was CD4+ T cells from PBMCs, cultured in vitro. The clonotype originates from a human donor in good health. The chain joins TRBV30 to TRBJ2-1, with a tentative D call TRBD1 (6 bases). CDR3: CAWSVRTANGQFF. The CDR3 nucleotides are TGTGCCTGGAGTGTGAGGACAGCTAATGGGCAGTTCTTC.